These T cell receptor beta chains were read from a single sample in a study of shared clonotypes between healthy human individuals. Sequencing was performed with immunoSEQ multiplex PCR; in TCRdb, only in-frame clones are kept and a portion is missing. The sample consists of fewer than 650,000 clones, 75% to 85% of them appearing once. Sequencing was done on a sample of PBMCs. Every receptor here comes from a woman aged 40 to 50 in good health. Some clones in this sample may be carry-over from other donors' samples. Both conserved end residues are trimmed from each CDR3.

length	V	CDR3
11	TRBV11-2	ASSSQGYTEAF
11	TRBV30	AGKQRYQETQY
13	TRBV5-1	ASSLQGARTDTQY
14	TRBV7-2	ASSLASGPTFYEQY
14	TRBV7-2	ASSMTSGSTYNEQF
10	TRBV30	AWRTSADTQY
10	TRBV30	AWRQGASGYT
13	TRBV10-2	ASSESVRGGSEQF
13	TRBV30	AWSVGGILSYEQY
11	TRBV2	ASSIRFNQPQH
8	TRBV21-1	ASSRTEAF
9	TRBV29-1	SASETYEQY
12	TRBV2	ASSEQGPGNTIY
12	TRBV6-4	ASSDSGVTDTQY
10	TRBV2	ASTGGYNEQF
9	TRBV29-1	SVGWDTEAF
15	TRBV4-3	ASSQDRLAGVSYEQY
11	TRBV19	ASSSGSYNEQF
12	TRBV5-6	ASSQGGGQETQY
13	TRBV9	ASSVGTNPYNEQF
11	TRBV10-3	AIRGTGGEKLF
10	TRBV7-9	ASSLDDQPQH
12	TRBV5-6	ASTLNRGLSGYT
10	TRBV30	AWSVNQETQY
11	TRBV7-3	ASSSPGQSEQF
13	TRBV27	ASSPWGGSSQPQH
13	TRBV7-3	ASSLTGQGAYEQY
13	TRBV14	ASSQATGATGEQY
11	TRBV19	ASSIGGNTEAF
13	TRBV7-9	ASSFPGTSSNEQF
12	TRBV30	AWSRGAGAYEQY
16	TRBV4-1	ASSQGLAGGSPYNEQF
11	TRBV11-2	ASAPGVSNEQF
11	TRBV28	ASSLAQNYGYT
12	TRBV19	ASRLTGAVHEQY
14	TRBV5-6	ASSLEGTGFNYEQY
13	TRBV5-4	ASSQRDRSSYEQY
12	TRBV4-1	ASSQDTTYNEQF
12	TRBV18	ASSPEGASTEAF
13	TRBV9	ASSVTLASTGELF
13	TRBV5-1	ASSLVRGSSDEQY
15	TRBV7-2	ASSSPFRDRRDAEQF
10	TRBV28	ASSLLPYEQY
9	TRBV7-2	ASSQVSRAF
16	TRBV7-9	ASSLSFQLKSSHYGYT
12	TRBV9	ASSPRTGSNEQF
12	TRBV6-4	ASSEAGATGELF
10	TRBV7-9	ASSLRGTEAF
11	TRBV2	ASSEEGPYGYT
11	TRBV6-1	ASSLGHTYEQY
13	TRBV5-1	ASSLDHQGNTEAF
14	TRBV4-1	ASSEGGQGSLGPQH
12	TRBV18	ASSGDTTNSEQY
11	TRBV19	ASSITGSTEAF
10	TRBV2	ASNRGEDTQY
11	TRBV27	ASTGTGGGRAF
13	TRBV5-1	ASSLTSGHVGELF